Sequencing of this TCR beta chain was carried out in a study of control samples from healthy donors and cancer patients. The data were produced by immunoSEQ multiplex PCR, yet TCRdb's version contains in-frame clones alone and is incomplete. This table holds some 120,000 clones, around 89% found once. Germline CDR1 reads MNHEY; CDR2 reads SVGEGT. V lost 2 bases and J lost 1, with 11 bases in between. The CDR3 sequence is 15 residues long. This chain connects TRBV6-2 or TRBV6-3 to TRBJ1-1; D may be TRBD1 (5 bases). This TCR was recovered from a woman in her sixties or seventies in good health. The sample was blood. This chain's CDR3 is CASSYPRGGNTEAFF. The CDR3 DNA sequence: TGTGCCAGCAGTTACCCTCGGGGCGGGAACACTGAAGCTTTCTTT.